These 20 T cell receptor beta chains share one sample of origin, sequenced in a study of T-cell reconstitution after alpha-beta-depleted transplantation in children. For TCRbeta, the library was prepared with unique molecular identifiers. TCRdb recomputed calls from the PCR reads with MiXCR, one row per CDR3 protein. The top ten clones hold 6.1% of a sample with over 100,000 distinct CDR3 sequences, approximately 6% of them seen once. Material: PBMCs, mostly from graft donor cells, obtained 60 days after TCRalphabeta/CD19-depleted stem cell transplant. Receptor source: a female patient younger than 10 who had a stem cell transplant for Fanconi anemia, so the T cells may come from the graft donor.

This clonotype was seen ten or more times. The rearrangement uses TRBV6-2 or TRBV6-3 and TRBJ2-7, with 10 bases that match TRBD2. V gave up 6 bases and J gave up 3 bases; unmatched junction bases: 5. The CDR3 loop spans 14 amino acids. CDR1 and CDR2 from the germline V gene are MNHEY and SVGEGT. The CDR3 sequence is CASRLGLADYEQYF. The DNA for the CDR3 is TGTGCCAGCAGACTCGGACTAGCGGACTACGAGCAGTACTTC.

This clonotype was seen at least ten times. The chain couples TRBV29-1 to TRBJ2-3; no clear D. Germline CDR1 reads SQVTM; CDR2 reads ANQGSEA. The V end lost 3 bases, the J end lost 2 bases, and 12 bases lay between the germline ends. The CDR3 sequence is 14 residues long. DNA of the CDR3: TGCAGCGTTGAGGTCACACGTCCCACAGATACGCAGTATTTT. Translating gives CSVEVTRPTDTQYF.

This clonotype was detected ten times or more. This chain links TRBV20-1 with TRBJ1-5; 7 bases map to TRBD1. Germline loops: CDR1 DFQATT, CDR2 SNEGSKA (reference sequence). The J segment lost 0 bases and the V segment lost 2 bases, leaving 13 bases of the junction unmatched. The CDR3 totals 18 residues. The DNA of the CDR3 is TGCAGTGCTAGATTTCGGGACAGATCCCCCTATAGCAATCAGCCCCAGCATTTT. This translates into CSARFRDRSPYSNQPQHF.

The table lists this clonotype with many counts. V and J are TRBV3-1 and TRBJ2-2; 7 nucleotides align to TRBD1. The ends lost 2 bases at V and 7 bases at J; junction bases unmatched: 10. Germline V gene data show CDR1 as LGHDT and CDR2 as YNNKEL (reference sequence). There are 16 residues in the CDR3. The CDR3 DNA follows: TGTGCCAGCAGCCAATTGCCGACAGGGAAGGGCGGGGAGCTGTTTTTT. Translated, it gives CASSQLPTGKGGELFF. The variable domain in full, completed from reference TRBV3-1 and TRBJ2-2, reads DTAVSQTPKYLVTQMGNDKSIKCEQNLGHDTMYWYKQDSKKFLKIMFSYNNKELIINETVPNRFSPKSPDKAHLNLHINSLELGDSAVYFCASSQLPTGKGGELFFGEGSRLTVL.

This clonotype was seen repeatedly, ten times or more. The V and J genes are TRBV9 and TRBJ2-2; D not certain. Germline V CDR1 and CDR2: SGDLS, YYNGEE. The CDR3 runs to 15 residues. The ends were cut back, 3 bases at V and 0 bases at J, with 9 bases in the middle. The CDR3 sequence is CASSGLRPNTGELFF. Written as DNA, the CDR3 is TGTGCCAGCAGCGGTTTAAGGCCGAACACCGGGGAGCTGTTTTTT.

CDR3 sequence reads: CASSLRRVDRGRQETQYF. CDR3 nucleotides: TGTGCCAGCAGTTTAAGACGGGTGGACAGGGGGCGGCAAGAGACCCAGTACTTC. The rearrangement joins TRBV28 to TRBJ2-5; TRBD1 matches 11 bases. Germline V gene lookup returns CDR1 MDHEN and CDR2 SYDVKM. The J segment lost 2 bases and the V segment lost 2 bases, leaving 10 bases of the junction unmatched. The CDR3 consists of 18 residues.

The sample holds a few counts of this clonotype. The chain has TRBV6-6 and TRBJ1-1; D perhaps matches TRBD1 (5 bases). The germline CDR1 and CDR2 sequences are MNHNY and SVGAGI (reference sequence). The CDR3 loop spans 13 amino acids. The germline V and J ends were trimmed by 2 bases and 7 bases, with 11 bases remaining between them. The CDR3 protein is CASSYGEGLEAFF. The CDR3 nucleotides are TGTGCCAGCAGTTACGGGGAGGGGCTTGAAGCTTTCTTT.

In its sample, this clonotype was seen many times. The chain employs TRBV3-1 and TRBJ2-3; a weak D match, TRBD1 (5 bases). Germline loops: CDR1 LGHDT, CDR2 YNNKEL (reference sequence). This CDR3 is built from 13 residues. V was cut by 4 bases and J by 2 bases, with 7 bases left in between. In DNA form, the CDR3 reads TGTGCCAGCAGCCCGGACACCACAGATACGCAGTATTTT. Amino acids: CASSPDTTDTQYF.

The chain links TRBV12-5 to TRBJ2-7; D gene ambiguous. The V and J ends lost 2 bases and 0 bases respectively, with 17 bases between them. CDR1 and CDR2 from the germline V gene are LGHNT and FRNRAP. This CDR3 is built from 17 residues. The CDR3: CASGLSFTEQSSYEQYF. DNA for the CDR3: TGTGCTAGTGGTTTGTCATTTACCGAACAGAGCTCCTACGAGCAGTACTTC. Combining the CDR3 with reference TRBV12-5 and TRBJ2-7 gives the whole variable domain DARVTQTPRHKVTEMGQEVTMRCQPILGHNTVFWYRQTMMQGLELLAYFRNRAPLDDSGMPKDRFSAEMPDATLATLKIQPSEPRDSAVYFCASGLSFTEQSSYEQYFGPGTRLTVT.

This chain uses TRBV5-1 with TRBJ1-2; weak D call: TRBD1 (6 bases). Germline assignment: CDR1 SGHRS and CDR2 YFSETQ. The CDR3 runs 19 residues. V lost 0 bases to trimming and J lost 1 base, with 22 bases between them. The CDR3 DNA reads TGCGCCAGCAGCTTGGCCCTACCTGGACAGACTACAATTAACTATGGCTACACCTTC. Its translation: CASSLALPGQTTINYGYTF.

This clonotype was counted many times. The V gene is TRBV5-1, the J gene TRBJ1-1, with a tentative D call TRBD1 (6 bases). In germline, CDR1 is SGHRS, CDR2 YFSETQ. The CDR3 is made up of 12 amino acids. Trimming stripped 4 bases from V and 8 bases from J, with 12 bases between. The CDR3, as DNA: TGCGCCAGCAGCCGTGGGGGGACAGAAGCTTTCTTT. This sequence encodes CASSRGGTEAFF.

In this sample, this clonotype turned up many times. V gene TRBV9 combines with J gene TRBJ2-3; TRBD2 aligns across 8 bases. CDR3 size: 17 residues. V shed 0 bases, J shed 1 base, and the junction held 7 bases outside the gene matches. Per the germline V gene, CDR1 is SGDLS and CDR2 is YYNGEE. The CDR3 sequence is CASSVVAGGWGTDTQYF. The CDR3, as DNA: TGTGCCAGCAGCGTAGTGGCGGGGGGATGGGGCACAGATACGCAGTATTTT. Drawing the rest from reference TRBV9 and TRBJ2-3, the complete variable domain is DSGVTQTPKHLITATGQRVTLRCSPRSGDLSVYWYQQSLDQGLQFLIQYYNGEERAKGNILERFSAQQFPDLHSELNLSSLELGDSALYFCASSVVAGGWGTDTQYFGPGTRLTVL.

This clonotype was counted ten times or more. The V gene is TRBV28, the J gene TRBJ2-3; TRBD2 matches 8 bases. V lost 2 bases to trimming and J lost 4 bases; unmatched junction nucleotides: 11. Germline CDR1 MDHEN, CDR2 SYDVKM. This CDR3 spans 17 amino acids. The CDR3 region is CASSLLMTSDSADTQYF. CDR3 sequence (DNA): TGTGCCAGCAGTTTACTTATGACTAGCGACAGCGCAGATACGCAGTATTTT.

This sequence joins TRBV2 and TRBJ1-5, with no clear D. CDR3 length: 18 amino acids. Germline-derived CDR1 and CDR2 are SNHLY and FYNNEI. The chain's CDR3 is CTFSHNLMDRVFNQPQHF. CDR3 DNA sequence: TGTACCTTCAGCCACAATTTGATGGATCGGGTCTTCAATCAGCCCCAGCATTTT.

At least ten counts were recorded for this clonotype. This chain uses TRBV25-1 with TRBJ2-1; no definite D call. Looked up from germline, CDR1 is MGHDK and CDR2 is SYGVNS. The CDR3 runs 12 residues. V was shortened by 2 bases and J by 4 bases, with 3 bases between the two germline ends. CDR3 DNA sequence: TGTGCCAGCAGTGAAGGTTACAATGAGCAGTTCTTC. It codes for CASSEGYNEQFF.

This clonotype was seen many times. V usage is TRBV5-5 and J usage is TRBJ2-5; TRBD1 matches 8 bases. Trimming cost V 0 bases and J 2 bases; bases outside gene matches: 6. CDR3 length equals 16 residues. Germline V gene sequence: CDR1 SGHKS, CDR2 YYEKEE (reference sequence). The CDR3 is CASSLGQGPRQETQYF. CDR3 sequence (DNA): TGTGCCAGCAGCTTGGGACAGGGGCCCAGGCAAGAGACCCAGTACTTC.

The CDR3 protein is CATSREVVDRGPLSYEQYF. As DNA, the CDR3 is TGTGCCACCAGCAGAGAGGTTGTGGACAGGGGGCCCCTCTCCTACGAGCAGTACTTC. The chain recombines TRBV15 with TRBJ2-7; 11 bases align to TRBD1. The junction had 10 bases not matched to a gene; V was cut back by 0 bases and J by 0 bases. The CDR3 consists of 19 residues. CDR1 is LNHNV and CDR2 is YYDKDF in the germline V gene (reference sequence).

This clonotype showed up many times. V is TRBV5-6 and J is TRBJ2-2, with TRBD2 matching 11 bases. The V gene end was trimmed by 5 bases and the J gene end by 1 base; junction bases not matched to a gene: 4. This CDR3 is built from 16 residues. Germline V CDR1 and CDR2: SGHDT, YYEEEE. The CDR3 sequence: CASRLLAGVNTGELFF. The CDR3 DNA sequence: TGTGCCAGCAGACTACTAGCGGGAGTGAACACCGGGGAGCTGTTTTTT.

This clonotype has more than one count but fewer than ten. V gene TRBV20-1 combines with J gene TRBJ2-1; 7 positions match TRBD1. Germline loops: CDR1 DFQATT, CDR2 SNEGSKA (reference sequence). The CDR3 has 15 amino acids. V lost 0 bases to trimming and J lost 5 bases; unmatched junction nucleotides: 7. The CDR3 protein is CSARDPAGGHNEQFF. CDR3 DNA sequence: TGCAGTGCTAGAGATCCCGCAGGGGGACACAATGAGCAGTTCTTC.

This clonotype has a count of ten or more. This sequence joins TRBV5-1 and TRBJ2-1; 8 bases are shared with TRBD2. The CDR3 is made up of 16 amino acids. Germline V gives CDR1 SGHRS, CDR2 YFSETQ. Unmatched junction bases numbered 3, after V lost 1 base and J lost 0 bases. The CDR3 loop is CASSLSGTSSYNEQFF. The CDR3 bases are TGCGCCAGCAGCTTGAGTGGGACTAGCTCCTACAATGAGCAGTTCTTC.